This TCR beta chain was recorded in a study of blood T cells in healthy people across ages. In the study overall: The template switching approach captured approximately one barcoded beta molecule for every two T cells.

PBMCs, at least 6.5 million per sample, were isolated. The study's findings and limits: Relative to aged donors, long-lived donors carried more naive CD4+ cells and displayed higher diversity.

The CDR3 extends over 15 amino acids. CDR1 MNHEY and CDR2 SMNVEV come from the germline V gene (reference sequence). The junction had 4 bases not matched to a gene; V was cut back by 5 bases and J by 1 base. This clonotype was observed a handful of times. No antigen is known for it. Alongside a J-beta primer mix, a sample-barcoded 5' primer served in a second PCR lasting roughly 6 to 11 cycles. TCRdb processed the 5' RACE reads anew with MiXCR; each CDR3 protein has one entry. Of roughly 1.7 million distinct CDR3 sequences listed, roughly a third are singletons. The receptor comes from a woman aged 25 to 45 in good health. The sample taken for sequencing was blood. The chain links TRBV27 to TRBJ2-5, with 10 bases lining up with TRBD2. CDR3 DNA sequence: TGTGCCAGCAGTAATCGGACTAGCGGCCAAGAGACCCAGTACTTC. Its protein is CASSNRTSGQETQYF.